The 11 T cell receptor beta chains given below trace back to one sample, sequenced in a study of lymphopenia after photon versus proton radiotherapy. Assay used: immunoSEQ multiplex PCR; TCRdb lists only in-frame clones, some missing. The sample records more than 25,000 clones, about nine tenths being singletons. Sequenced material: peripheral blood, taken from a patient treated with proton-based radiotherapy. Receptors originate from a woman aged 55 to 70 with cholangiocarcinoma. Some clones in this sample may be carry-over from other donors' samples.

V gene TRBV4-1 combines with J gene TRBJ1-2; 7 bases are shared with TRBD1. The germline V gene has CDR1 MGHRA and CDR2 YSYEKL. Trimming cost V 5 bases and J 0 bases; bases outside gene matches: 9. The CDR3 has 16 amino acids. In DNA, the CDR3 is TGCGCCAGCAGCGCTATCTGGGACAGATCTAACTATGGCTACACCTTC. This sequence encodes CASSAIWDRSNYGYTF.

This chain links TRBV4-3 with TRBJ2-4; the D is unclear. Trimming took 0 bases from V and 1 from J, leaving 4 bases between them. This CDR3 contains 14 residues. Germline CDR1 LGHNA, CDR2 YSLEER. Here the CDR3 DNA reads TGCGCCAGCAGCCAAGATGTGGCCAAAAACATTCAGTACTTC. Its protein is CASSQDVAKNIQYF.

Here the CDR3 reads CASSTSFLYNEQFF. The CDR3 nucleotides are TGTGCCAGCAGTACTAGCTTCCTTTACAATGAGCAGTTCTTC. The V and J genes are TRBV28 and TRBJ2-1; D is possibly TRBD2 (6 bases). This CDR3 has 14 residues. CDR1 and CDR2 from the germline V gene are MDHEN and SYDVKM. V lost 5 bases, J lost 4 bases, and 12 bases lay in between.

Written as DNA, the CDR3 is TGTGCCAGCAGTCCCCTATGGGACACTGAAGCTTTCTTT. It yields the protein CASSPLWDTEAFF. The V call is TRBV27, the J call TRBJ1-1; D not certain. The CDR3 spans 13 residues. Germline lookup yields CDR1 MNHEY and CDR2 SMNVEV (reference sequence). V lost 5 bases, J lost 3 bases, and 10 bases lay in between.

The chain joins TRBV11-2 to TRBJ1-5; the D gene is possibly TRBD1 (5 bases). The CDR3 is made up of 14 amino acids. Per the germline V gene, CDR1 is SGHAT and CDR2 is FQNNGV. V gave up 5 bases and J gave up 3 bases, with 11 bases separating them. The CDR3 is CASSVGQTNQPQHF. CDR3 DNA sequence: TGTGCCAGCAGCGTCGGACAAACCAATCAGCCCCAGCATTTT.

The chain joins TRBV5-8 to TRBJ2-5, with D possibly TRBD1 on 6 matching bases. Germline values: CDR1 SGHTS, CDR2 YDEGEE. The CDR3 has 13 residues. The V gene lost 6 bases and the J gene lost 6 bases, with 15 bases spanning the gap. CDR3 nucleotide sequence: TGTGCCAGCATCCTGACAGGAGTGAAGACCCAGTACTTC. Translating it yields CASILTGVKTQYF. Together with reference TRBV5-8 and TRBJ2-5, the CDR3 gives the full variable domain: EAGVTQSPTHLIKTRGQQATLRCSPISGHTSVYWYQQALGLGLQFLLWYDEGEERNRGNFPPRFSGRQFPNYSSELNVNALELEDSALYLCASILTGVKTQYFGPGTRLLVL.

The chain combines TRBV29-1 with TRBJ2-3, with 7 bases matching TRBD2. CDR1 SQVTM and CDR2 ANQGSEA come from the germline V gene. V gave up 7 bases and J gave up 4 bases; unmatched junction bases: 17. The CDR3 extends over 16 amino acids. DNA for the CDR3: TGCAGCGCTCACCGGCGGGAGAGCGGGATATCAGATACGCAGTATTTT. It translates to CSAHRRESGISDTQYF.

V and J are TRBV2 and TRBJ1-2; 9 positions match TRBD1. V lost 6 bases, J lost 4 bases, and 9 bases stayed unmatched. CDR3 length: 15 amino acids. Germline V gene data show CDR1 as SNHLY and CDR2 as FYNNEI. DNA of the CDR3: TGTGCCAGCAGGGACTGGGGACAGGGCGTCTATGGCTACACCTTC. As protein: CASRDWGQGVYGYTF.

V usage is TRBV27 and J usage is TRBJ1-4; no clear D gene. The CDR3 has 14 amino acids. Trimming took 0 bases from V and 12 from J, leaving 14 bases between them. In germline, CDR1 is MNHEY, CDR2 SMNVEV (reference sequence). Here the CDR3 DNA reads TGTGCCAGCAGTTTATCGCAGGACTTCACCGAACTGTTTTTT. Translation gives CASSLSQDFTELFF.

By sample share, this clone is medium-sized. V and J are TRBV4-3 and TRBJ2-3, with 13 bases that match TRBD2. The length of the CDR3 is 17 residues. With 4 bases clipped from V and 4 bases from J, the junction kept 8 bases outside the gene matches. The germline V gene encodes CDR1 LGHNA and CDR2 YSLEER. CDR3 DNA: TGCGCCAGCAGCCCTGGACTAGCGGGAGAGGTTGCAGATACGCAGTATTTT. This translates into CASSPGLAGEVADTQYF.

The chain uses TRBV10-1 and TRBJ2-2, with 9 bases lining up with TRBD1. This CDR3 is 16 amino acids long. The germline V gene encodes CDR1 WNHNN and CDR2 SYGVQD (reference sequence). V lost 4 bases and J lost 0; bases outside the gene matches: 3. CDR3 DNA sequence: TGCGCCAGCAGTGCCTGGACAGGGGCGAACACCGGGGAGCTGTTTTTT. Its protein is CASSAWTGANTGELFF.